This paragraph reports one TCR beta chain. This clone was seen a few times. Its antigen specificity is not known. There are no base qualities to consult, and no much larger clone falls within one base. Clipping removes 0 bases from V and 4 bases from J, with 4 as the unmatched junction base count. The CDR3 runs 15 residues from the cysteine to the phenylalanine. Here the CDR3 DNA is all that survives: 45 bases in frame from base 1. In the germline V gene, CDR1 corresponds to SGDLS and CDR2 to YYNGEE. Participants in the prospective study were enrolled through a virtual design, were aged about 18 to 100 years, and lived in under 25 United States geographic areas. In the prospective study, participants were assigned to cohorts based on the clinical history participants reported in a screening survey and a study questionnaire. A participant counted as exposed if, within 2 weeks of entering the study, that participant had been in contact with someone who had a PCR-confirmed or clinician-diagnosed COVID-19 case. Each participant in the prospective study had whole blood, serum and a nasopharyngeal or oropharyngeal swab collected by mobile phlebotomists. Additional blood draws and questionnaires over a 2-month period could optionally be provided by prospective study participants. Before DNA extraction, prospective study blood samples were shipped either frozen or at room temperature.

TCRbeta CDR3 regions were amplified from genomic DNA using the immunoSEQ Assay, a bias-controlled multiplex PCR. In the original analysis: The number of nucleated cells in each sample was estimated by amplification of reference gene primers within the assay. To quantify the absolute abundance of each unique TCRbeta CDR3 rearrangement, sequence reads were collapsed and filtered. For each sample, productive Simpson clonality was calculated by taking the square root of Simpson's diversity index across productive rearrangements. TCRdb retrieved this table from immuneACCESS and kept in-frame rearrangements only. Not all clones are present; in checked studies, unresolved V genes account for under half, and no reason is known for the remainder. For V, J and clone size, that table is used; D and trimming come from the DNA. For this sample the table gives roughly 200,000 clones, of which roughly 89% were detected only once. The ten largest make up 3% to 3.5% of the sample.

The sample comes from a study of blood T cell repertoires in COVID-19 (dated by TCRdb to about 2020). Broadly, across the study: The collaborator samples originated in the United States, Italy and Spain and spanned the acute and convalescent phases of COVID-19. The material from the prospective study consisted of cDNA or gDNA derived from T cells, B-cell-depleted T cells, or PBMCs. Subjects who had been exposed to COVID-19, were actively infected with it, or had recovered from it provided the deeply sampled blood TCRbeta repertoires that made up the dataset. The repertoires were made available in a free public database intended to serve as a resource for research on the immune response to SARS-CoV-2. Samples came from the ongoing ImmuneRACE study (first 160 participants) plus 1,254 subjects from 6 global collaborators. Nearly every sample came with metadata listing a de-identified subject ID, COVID-19 status, age in years and sex. Where available, HLA class I and class II types were obtained from metadata supplied by the sample provider rather than from assay-based typing.

The full study reports these points: The amount of clinical and demographic metadata varied by source and participant and was provided uncurated.

The sample consisted of PBMCs or T cells enriched from blood (not recorded which). This receptor was obtained from a woman aged 25 to 39 who had been exposed to COVID-19. The chain uses TRBV9 and TRBJ1-2; 9 middle bases align to TRBD1. Here is the DNA: TGTGCCAGCAGCGTAGATGGGACAGGGAGCTATGGCTACACCTTC. This gives the protein CASSVDGTGSYGYTF.